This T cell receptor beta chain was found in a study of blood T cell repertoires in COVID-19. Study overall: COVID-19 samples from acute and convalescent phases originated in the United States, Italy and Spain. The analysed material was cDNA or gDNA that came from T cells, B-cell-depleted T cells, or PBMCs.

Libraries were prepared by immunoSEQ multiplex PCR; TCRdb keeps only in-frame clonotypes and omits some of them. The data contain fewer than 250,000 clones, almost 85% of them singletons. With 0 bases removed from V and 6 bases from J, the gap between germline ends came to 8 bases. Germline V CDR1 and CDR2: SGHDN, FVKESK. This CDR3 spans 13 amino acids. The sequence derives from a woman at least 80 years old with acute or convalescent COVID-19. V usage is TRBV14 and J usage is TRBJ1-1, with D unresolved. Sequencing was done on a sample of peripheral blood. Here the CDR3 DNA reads TGTGCCAGCAGCCAAGATCCGGTCTCTGAAGCTTTCTTT. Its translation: CASSQDPVSEAFF.